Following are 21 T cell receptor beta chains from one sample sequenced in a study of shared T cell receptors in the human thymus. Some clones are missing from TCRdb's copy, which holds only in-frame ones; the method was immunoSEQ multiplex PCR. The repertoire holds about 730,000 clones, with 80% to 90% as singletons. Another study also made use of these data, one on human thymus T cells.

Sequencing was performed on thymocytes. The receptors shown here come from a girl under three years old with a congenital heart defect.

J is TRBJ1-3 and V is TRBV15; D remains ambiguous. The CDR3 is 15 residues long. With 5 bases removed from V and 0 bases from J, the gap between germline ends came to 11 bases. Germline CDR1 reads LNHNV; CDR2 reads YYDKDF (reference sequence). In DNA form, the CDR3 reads TGTGCCACCAGCGGCGGGCCTCGCTCTGGAAACACCATATATTTT. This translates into CATSGGPRSGNTIYF.

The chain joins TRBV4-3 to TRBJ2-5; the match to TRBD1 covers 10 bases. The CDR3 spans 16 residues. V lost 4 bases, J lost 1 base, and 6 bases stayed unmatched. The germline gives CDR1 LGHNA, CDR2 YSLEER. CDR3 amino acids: CASSRIRDRGQETQYF. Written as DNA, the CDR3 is TGCGCCAGCAGCCGCATCCGGGACAGGGGCCAAGAGACCCAGTACTTC.

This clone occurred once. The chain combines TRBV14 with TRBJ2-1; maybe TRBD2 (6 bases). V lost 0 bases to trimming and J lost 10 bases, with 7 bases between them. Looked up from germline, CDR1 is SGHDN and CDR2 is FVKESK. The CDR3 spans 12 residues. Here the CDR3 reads CASSQDRGEQFF. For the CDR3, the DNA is TGTGCCAGCAGCCAAGATCGGGGGGAGCAGTTCTTC.

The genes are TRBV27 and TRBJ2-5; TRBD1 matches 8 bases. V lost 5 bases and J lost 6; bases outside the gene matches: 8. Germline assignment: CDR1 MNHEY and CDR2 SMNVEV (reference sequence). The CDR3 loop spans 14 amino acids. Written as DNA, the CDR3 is TGTGCCAGCAGTAATTGGACAGGGCGGAAGACCCAGTACTTC. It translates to CASSNWTGRKTQYF.

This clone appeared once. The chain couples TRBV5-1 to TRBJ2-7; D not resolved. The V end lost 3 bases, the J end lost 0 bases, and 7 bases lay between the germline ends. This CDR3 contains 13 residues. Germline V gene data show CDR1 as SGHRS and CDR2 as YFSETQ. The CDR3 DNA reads TGCGCCAGCAGCTCGGTCGCCTCCTACGAGCAGTACTTC. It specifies CASSSVASYEQYF.

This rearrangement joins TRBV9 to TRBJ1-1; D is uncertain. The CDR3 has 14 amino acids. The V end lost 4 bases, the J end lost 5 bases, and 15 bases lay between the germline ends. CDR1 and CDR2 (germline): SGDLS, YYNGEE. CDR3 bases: TGTGCCAGCAGCCCTACCGGTACGTTTACTGAAGCTTTCTTT. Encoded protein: CASSPTGTFTEAFF.

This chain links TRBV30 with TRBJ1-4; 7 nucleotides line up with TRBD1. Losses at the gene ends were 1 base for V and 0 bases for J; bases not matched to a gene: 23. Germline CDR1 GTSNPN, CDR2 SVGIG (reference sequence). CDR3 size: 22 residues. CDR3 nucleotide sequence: TGTGCCTGGAGTGCAGGGGGTCGCGGGGGGGCAGGGAAAGCTGCAACTAATGAAAAACTGTTTTTT. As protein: CAWSAGGRGGAGKAATNEKLFF.

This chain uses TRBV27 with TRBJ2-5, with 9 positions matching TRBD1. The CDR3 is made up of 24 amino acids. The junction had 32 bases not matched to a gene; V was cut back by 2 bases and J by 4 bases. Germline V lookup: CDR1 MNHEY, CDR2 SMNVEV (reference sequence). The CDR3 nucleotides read TGTGCCAGCAGTTTAAACGATCCAATAAATCCGGGACAGGGAAACCCCCAGTCGCTAGAGACCCAGTACTTC. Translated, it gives CASSLNDPINPGQGNPQSLETQYF.

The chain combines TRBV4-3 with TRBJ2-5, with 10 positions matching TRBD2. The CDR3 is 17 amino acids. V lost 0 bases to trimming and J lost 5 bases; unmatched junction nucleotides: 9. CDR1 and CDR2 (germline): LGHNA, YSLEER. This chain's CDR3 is CASSQDGVQRGGETQYF. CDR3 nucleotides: TGCGCCAGCAGCCAAGATGGGGTCCAGCGGGGGGGCGAGACCCAGTACTTC.

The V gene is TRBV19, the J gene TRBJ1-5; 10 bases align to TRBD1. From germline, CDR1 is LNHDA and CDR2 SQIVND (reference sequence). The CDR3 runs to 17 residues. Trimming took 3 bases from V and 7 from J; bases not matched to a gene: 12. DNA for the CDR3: TGTGCCAGTAGTATCCCCCCTGGACAGGGGGATGGCCAGCCCCAGCATTTT. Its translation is CASSIPPGQGDGQPQHF. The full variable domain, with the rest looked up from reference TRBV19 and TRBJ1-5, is DGGITQSPKYLFRKEGQNVTLSCEQNLNHDAMYWYRQDPGQGLRLIYYSQIVNDFQKGDIAEGYSVSREKKESFPLTVTSAQKNPTAFYLCASSIPPGQGDGQPQHFGDGTRLSIL.

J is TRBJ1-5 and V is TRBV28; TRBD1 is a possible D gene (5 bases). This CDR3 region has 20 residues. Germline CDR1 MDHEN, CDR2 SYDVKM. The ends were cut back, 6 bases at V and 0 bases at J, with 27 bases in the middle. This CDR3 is CASSLYTPMGEDISNQPQHF. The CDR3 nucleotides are TGTGCCAGCAGCCTATACACACCCATGGGGGAGGATATTAGCAATCAGCCCCAGCATTTT.

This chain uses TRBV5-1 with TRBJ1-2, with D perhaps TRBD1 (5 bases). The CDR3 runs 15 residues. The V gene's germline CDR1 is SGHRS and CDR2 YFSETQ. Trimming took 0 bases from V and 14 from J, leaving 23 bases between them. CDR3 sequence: CASSLAKLGRGFGTF. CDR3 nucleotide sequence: TGCGCCAGCAGCTTGGCCAAGTTAGGACGGGGGTTTGGAACCTTC.

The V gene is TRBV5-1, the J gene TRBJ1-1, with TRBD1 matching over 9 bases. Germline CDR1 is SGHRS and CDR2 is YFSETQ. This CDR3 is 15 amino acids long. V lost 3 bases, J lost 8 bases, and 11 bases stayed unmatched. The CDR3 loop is CASSWGTGFDEEAFF. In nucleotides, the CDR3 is TGCGCCAGCAGCTGGGGGACAGGGTTTGATGAAGAAGCTTTCTTT.

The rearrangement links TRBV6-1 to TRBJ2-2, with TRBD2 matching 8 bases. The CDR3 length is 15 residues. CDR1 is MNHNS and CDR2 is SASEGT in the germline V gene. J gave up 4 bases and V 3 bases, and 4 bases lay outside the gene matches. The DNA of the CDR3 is TGTGCCAGCAGTGAGTCGGGGGGGGGCACCGGGGAGCTGTTTTTT. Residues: CASSESGGGTGELFF.

The CDR3 protein is CASSLRGRVITGELFF. CDR3 DNA: TGTGCCAGCAGCTTGCGGGGTAGGGTGATCACCGGGGAGCTGTTTTTT. The rearrangement joins TRBV5-5 to TRBJ2-2, with D maybe TRBD2 (5 bases). The CDR3 contains 16 residues. V lost 1 base, J lost 4 bases, and 14 bases lay in between. Germline lookup yields CDR1 SGHKS and CDR2 YYEKEE (reference sequence).

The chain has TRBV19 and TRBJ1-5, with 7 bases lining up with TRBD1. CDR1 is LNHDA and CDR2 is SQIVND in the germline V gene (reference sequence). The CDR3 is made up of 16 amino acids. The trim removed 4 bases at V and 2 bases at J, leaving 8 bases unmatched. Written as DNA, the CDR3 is TGTGCCAGTAGTACCCACGGGACAGCTGGCAATCAGCCCCAGCATTTT. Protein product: CASSTHGTAGNQPQHF. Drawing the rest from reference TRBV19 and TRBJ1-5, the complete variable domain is DGGITQSPKYLFRKEGQNVTLSCEQNLNHDAMYWYRQDPGQGLRLIYYSQIVNDFQKGDIAEGYSVSREKKESFPLTVTSAQKNPTAFYLCASSTHGTAGNQPQHFGDGTRLSIL.

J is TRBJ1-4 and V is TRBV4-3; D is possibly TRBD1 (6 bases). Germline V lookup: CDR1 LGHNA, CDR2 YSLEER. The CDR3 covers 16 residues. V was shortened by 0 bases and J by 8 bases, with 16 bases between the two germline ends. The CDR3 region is CASSQDTTGMGEKLFF. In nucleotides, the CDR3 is TGCGCCAGCAGCCAAGATACAACAGGGATGGGAGAAAAACTGTTTTTT.

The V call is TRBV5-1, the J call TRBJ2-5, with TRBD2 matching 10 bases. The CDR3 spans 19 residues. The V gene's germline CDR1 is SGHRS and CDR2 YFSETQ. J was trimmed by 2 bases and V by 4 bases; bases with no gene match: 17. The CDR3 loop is CASSMRNVRGLAVQETQYF. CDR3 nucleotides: TGCGCCAGCAGCATGCGGAACGTTCGTGGACTAGCGGTTCAAGAGACCCAGTACTTC. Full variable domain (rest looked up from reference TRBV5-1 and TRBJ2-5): KAGVTQTPRYLIKTRGQQVTLSCSPISGHRSVSWYQQTPGQGLQFLFEYFSETQRNKGNFPGRFSGRQFSNSRSEMNVSTLELGDSALYLCASSMRNVRGLAVQETQYFGPGTRLLVL.

For the CDR3, the DNA is TGCAGCGTACGTGGACAGAGAGCAACTAATGAAAAACTGTTTTTT. Its protein is CSVRGQRATNEKLFF. This chain connects TRBV29-1 to TRBJ1-4; D perhaps matches TRBD1 (6 bases). V lost 6 bases and J lost 0, with 14 bases in between. This CDR3 has 15 amino acids. CDR1 SQVTM and CDR2 ANQGSEA come from the germline V gene.

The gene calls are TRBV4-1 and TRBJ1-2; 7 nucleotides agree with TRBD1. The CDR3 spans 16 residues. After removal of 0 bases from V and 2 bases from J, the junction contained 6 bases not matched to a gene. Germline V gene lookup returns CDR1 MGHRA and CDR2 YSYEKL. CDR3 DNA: TGCGCCAGCAGCCAAGATCTTGAACAGGGGAACTATGGCTACACCTTC. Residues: CASSQDLEQGNYGYTF.

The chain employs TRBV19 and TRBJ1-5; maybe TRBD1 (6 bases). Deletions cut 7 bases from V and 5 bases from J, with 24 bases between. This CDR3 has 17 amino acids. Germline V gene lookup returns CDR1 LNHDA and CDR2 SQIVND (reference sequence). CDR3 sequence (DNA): TGTGCCAGTACCTTAAGGAACTCTGGGGGCCGATATCAGCCCCAGCATTTT. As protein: CASTLRNSGGRYQPQHF.